Here is one T cell receptor beta chain with its context. The data were taken from a study of cytomegalovirus exposure and HLA in healthy donors. Germline V gene data show CDR1 as SQVTM and CDR2 as ANQGSEA. V was trimmed by 2 bases and J by 0 bases, leaving 7 bases between them. This CDR3 comprises 13 residues. It was with 60 Vbeta and 13 Jbeta primers that the PCR ran. Method: immunoSEQ multiplex PCR; TCRdb's copy keeps in-frame clones and lacks some. This sample's table reports about 70,000 clones. The receptor was derived from a female donor in good health and CMV-seropositive. The sample taken for sequencing was PBMCs. The rearrangement links TRBV29-1 to TRBJ1-1; no firm D call. CDR3 loop: CSVETRLNTEAFF. Here the CDR3 DNA reads TGCAGCGTTGAAACTAGATTGAACACTGAAGCTTTCTTT.